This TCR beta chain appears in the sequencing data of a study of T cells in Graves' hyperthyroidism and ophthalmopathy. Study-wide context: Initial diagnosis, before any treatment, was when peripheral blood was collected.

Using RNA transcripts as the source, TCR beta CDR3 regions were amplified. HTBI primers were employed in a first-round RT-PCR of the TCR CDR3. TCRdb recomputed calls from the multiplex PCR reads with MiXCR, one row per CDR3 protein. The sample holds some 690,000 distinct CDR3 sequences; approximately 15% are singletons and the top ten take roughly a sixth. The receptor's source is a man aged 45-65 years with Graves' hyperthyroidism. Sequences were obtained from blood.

The chain's CDR3 is CSVGGVRRDINEKLFF. The CDR3 coding sequence is TGCAGCGTGGGGGGAGTACGACGGGATATTAATGAAAAACTGTTTTTT. The V gene is TRBV29-1, the J gene TRBJ1-4, with D tentatively TRBD1 (5 bases). Looked up from germline, CDR1 is SQVTM and CDR2 is ANQGSEA. CDR3 length: 16 residues. V shed 6 bases and J shed 4 bases, with 21 bases lying between them.